This note documents a single T cell receptor beta chain sequence. The data belong to a study of blood T cell repertoires in COVID-19. Repertoires were generated with immunoSEQ multiplex PCR, while TCRdb's copy carries only in-frame clones and drops some. The data show 20,000 to 30,000 clones, 75% to 90% seen once. This CDR3 region has 14 residues. Germline CDR1 is MNHEY and CDR2 is SMNVEV (reference sequence). The V end was cut by 7 bases, the J end by 4 bases, with 16 bases between. The gene calls are TRBV27 and TRBJ2-5, with D possibly being TRBD2 (6 bases). The sequence came from a human donor in a cohort sampled during active COVID-19. The sample was peripheral blood. The CDR3 loop reads CASTSVGGRETQYF. The CDR3 DNA is TGTGCCAGCACCTCAGTGGGGGGACGAGAGACCCAGTACTTC.